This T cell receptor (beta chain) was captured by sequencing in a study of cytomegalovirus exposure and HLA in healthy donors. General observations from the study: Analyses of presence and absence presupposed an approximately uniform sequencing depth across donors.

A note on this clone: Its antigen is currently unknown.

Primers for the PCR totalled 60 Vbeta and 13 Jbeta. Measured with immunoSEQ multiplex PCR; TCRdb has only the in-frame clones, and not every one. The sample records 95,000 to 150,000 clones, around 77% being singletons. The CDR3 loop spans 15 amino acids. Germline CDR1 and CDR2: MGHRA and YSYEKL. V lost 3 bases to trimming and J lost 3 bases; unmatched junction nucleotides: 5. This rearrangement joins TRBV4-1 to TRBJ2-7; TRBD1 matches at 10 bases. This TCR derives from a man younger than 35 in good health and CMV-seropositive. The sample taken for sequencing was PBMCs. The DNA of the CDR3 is TGCGCCAGCAGCCAGCCGACAGGGGGCGGCTACGAGCAGTACTTC. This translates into CASSQPTGGGYEQYF.